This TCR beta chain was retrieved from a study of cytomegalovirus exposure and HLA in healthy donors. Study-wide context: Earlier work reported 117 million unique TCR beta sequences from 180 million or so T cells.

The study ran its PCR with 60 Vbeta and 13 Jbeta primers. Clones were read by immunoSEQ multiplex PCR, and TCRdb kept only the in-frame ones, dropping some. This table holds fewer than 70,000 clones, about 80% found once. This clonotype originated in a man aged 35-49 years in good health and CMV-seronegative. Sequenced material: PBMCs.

The CDR3 coding sequence is TGTGCCATCAGCGAAGGGGGTAACTATGGCTACACCTTC. It is translated as CAISEGGNYGYTF. The V and J genes are TRBV10-3 and TRBJ1-2, with D tentatively TRBD1 (6 bases). CDR3 length equals 13 residues. Trimming took 6 bases from V and 1 from J, leaving 9 bases between them. The germline V gene encodes CDR1 ENHRY and CDR2 SYGVKD.